A single sample gave rise to the 2 T cell receptor beta chains below, sequenced in a study of cytomegalovirus exposure and HLA in healthy donors. The PCR employed 60 Vbeta primers together with 13 Jbeta primers. Repertoires were generated with immunoSEQ multiplex PCR, while TCRdb's copy carries only in-frame clones and drops some. The profile shows around 260,000 clones, over 70% of them singletons. Sample: PBMCs. Source of these receptors: a girl aged 2 to 9 in good health and CMV-seronegative.

This clone was seen more than once but under ten times. The V call is TRBV9, the J call TRBJ2-7; 10 bases are a match to TRBD2. V was clipped by 0 bases and J by 2 bases; unmatched bases: 11. CDR1 and CDR2 (germline): SGDLS, YYNGEE. The CDR3 is made up of 18 amino acids. CDR3 sequence reads: CASSVAKRTSGVPYEQYF. The CDR3 nucleotides read TGTGCCAGCAGCGTAGCTAAAAGAACTAGCGGGGTTCCCTACGAGCAGTACTTC.

V is TRBV6-5 and J is TRBJ1-5; D call uncertain. The V end lost 1 base, the J end lost 7 bases, and 5 bases lay between the germline ends. Germline CDR1 and CDR2: MNHEY and SVGAGI. The length of the CDR3 is 12 residues. This CDR3 reads CASSYLGQPQHF. The CDR3 DNA reads TGTGCCAGCAGTTACTTGGGCCAGCCCCAGCATTTT.